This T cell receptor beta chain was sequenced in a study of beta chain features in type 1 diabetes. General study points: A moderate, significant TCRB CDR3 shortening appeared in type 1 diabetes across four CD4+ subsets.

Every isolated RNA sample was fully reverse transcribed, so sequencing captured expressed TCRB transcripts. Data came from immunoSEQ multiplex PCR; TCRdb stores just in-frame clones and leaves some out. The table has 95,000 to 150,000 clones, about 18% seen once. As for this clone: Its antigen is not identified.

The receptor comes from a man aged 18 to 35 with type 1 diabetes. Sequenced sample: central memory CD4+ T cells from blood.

The CDR3 region is CASSPGDMNTEAFF. The CDR3 region has the DNA TGCGCCAGCAGCCCAGGGGACATGAACACTGAAGCTTTCTTT. This chain links TRBV5-1 with TRBJ1-1; a weak D match, TRBD1 (6 bases). V was cut by 4 bases and J by 0 bases, with 10 bases left in between. Germline values: CDR1 SGHRS, CDR2 YFSETQ. The CDR3 runs to 14 residues.